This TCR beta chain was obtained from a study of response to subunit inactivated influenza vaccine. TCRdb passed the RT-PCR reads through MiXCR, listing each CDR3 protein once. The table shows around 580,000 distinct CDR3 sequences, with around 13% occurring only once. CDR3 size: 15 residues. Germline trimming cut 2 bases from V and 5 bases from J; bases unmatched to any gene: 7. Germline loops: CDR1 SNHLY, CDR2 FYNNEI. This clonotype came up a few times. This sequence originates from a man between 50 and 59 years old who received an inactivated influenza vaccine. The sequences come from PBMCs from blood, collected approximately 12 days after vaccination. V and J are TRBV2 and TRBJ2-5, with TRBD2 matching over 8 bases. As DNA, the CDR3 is TGTGCCAGCAGTGAATCAGCGGGAGTCAGGGAGACCCAGTACTTC. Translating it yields CASSESAGVRETQYF.